One sample yielded the 7 T cell receptor beta chains listed below, sequenced in a study of control samples from healthy donors and cancer patients. The protocol was immunoSEQ multiplex PCR, while the TCRdb copy is restricted to in-frame clones and leaves out a portion. The data contain approximately 140,000 clones, under 95% of them singletons. Sequencing used blood. The receptor source for this set is a man in his forties or fifties in good health.

The genes are TRBV11-3 and TRBJ2-7; perhaps TRBD1 as D (6 bases). The CDR3 contains 15 residues. The V end was cut by 1 base, the J end by 2 bases, with 12 bases between. Germline CDR1 is SGHNT and CDR2 is YENEEA. CDR3: CASSLASGVPYEQYF. The CDR3 DNA follows: TGTGCCAGCAGCTTAGCCTCAGGGGTACCCTACGAGCAGTACTTC.

The chain carries TRBV19 and TRBJ2-7, with 8 nucleotides matching TRBD2. The J segment lost 4 bases and the V segment lost 5 bases, leaving 7 bases of the junction unmatched. CDR3 length equals 14 residues. Germline V gene sequence: CDR1 LNHDA, CDR2 SQIVND (reference sequence). The CDR3 loop is CASSPTSGQYEQYF. The CDR3, as DNA: TGTGCCAGTAGTCCTACTAGCGGTCAGTACGAGCAGTACTTC.

The chain is built from TRBV11-2 and TRBJ2-3; D unresolved. The CDR3 runs 14 residues. CDR1 and CDR2 from the germline V gene are SGHAT and FQNNGV. Trimming took off 3 bases at V and 0 bases at J, with 7 bases between the two ends. The CDR3 spells CASSLTVSTDTQYF. The CDR3 DNA reads TGTGCCAGCAGCTTGACGGTGAGCACAGATACGCAGTATTTT.

This clone was detected only once. At the DNA level, this CDR3 is encoded by other sequences in the same sample as well. The rearrangement uses TRBV12-3 or TRBV12-4 and TRBJ1-5; D gene ambiguous. Deletions cut 2 bases from V and 4 bases from J, with 6 bases between. The CDR3 consists of 13 residues. Written as DNA, the CDR3 is TGTGCCAGCAGTTTAAGGGTGAATCAGCCCCAGCATTTT. It translates to CASSLRVNQPQHF.

The J gene is TRBJ1-2, the V gene TRBV6-5, with D possibly being TRBD1 (6 bases). The V gene lost 6 bases and the J gene lost 0 bases, with 8 bases spanning the gap. CDR1 is MNHEY and CDR2 is SVGAGI in the germline V gene. CDR3 size: 13 residues. The CDR3 reads CASSPGANYGYTF. The DNA for the CDR3 is TGTGCCAGCAGCCCAGGGGCTAACTATGGCTACACCTTC.

The gene calls are TRBV4-1 and TRBJ2-1; TRBD1 or TRBD2 may be the D gene (5 bases each). This CDR3 region has 17 residues. V dropped 1 base and J dropped 1 base, with 14 bases sitting between them. In germline, CDR1 is MGHRA, CDR2 YSYEKL. The CDR3, as DNA: TGCGCCAGCAGCCAAGGTGACAGACCGGGATCCTACAATGAGCAGTTCTTC. It codes for CASSQGDRPGSYNEQFF.

The CDR3 nucleotides are TGTGCCAGCTCACCGAAAGAGGGATATGGCTACACCTTC. Encoded protein: CASSPKEGYGYTF. The chain combines TRBV18 with TRBJ1-2; unclear D gene. Germline assignment: CDR1 KGHSH and CDR2 LQKENI. The germline V and J ends were trimmed by 3 bases and 5 bases, with 10 bases remaining between them. This CDR3 comprises 13 residues.